These T cell receptor beta chains were read from a single sample in a study of PD-1 blockade in classical Hodgkin lymphoma. Sequencing was performed with immunoSEQ multiplex PCR; in TCRdb, only in-frame clones are kept and a portion is missing. Of about 30,000 clones in the sample, 70% to 75% were seen once. The specimen was peripheral blood mononuclear cells (PBMCs), collected before the second cycle of nivolumab. The source of these receptors is a human donor with classical Hodgkin lymphoma. Each CDR3 is given with its conserved first and last residue. Clone size is given for some rows only: seen once, a few or many times, or a class if the clone is expanded.

TRBV28,-,CASSSRQSLGRDTQYF
TRBV28,once,CASEGARNEKLFF
TRBV28,few,CASSEPTGTEPQHF
TRBV7-9,-,CASSLSNQPQHF
TRBV28,-,CASSLTGQQETQYF
TRBV5-6,-,CASTQWGAGANVLTF
TRBV2,-,CASIRLAGGHEQYF
TRBV9,-,CASSVLRADTQYF
TRBV4-1,-,CASSPLGRGHNPGELFF
TRBV6-1,-,CASSEWSDTQYF
TRBV6-4,few,CASSPQGSRGYTF
TRBV11-2,-,CASSLVSGEDYEQYF
TRBV19,-,CASSGFRGGQETQYF
TRBV27,few,CASSLTGPGGSNQPQHF
TRBV13,-,CASSLGQNYGYTF
TRBV5-1,-,CASSLERLAGQETQYF
TRBV15,-,CATSRDTRNYGYTF
TRBV28,-,CASRLRGYNSPLHF
TRBV7-9,-,CASSLGTTGYTEAFF
TRBV5-1,-,CASSLNYMRDTQYF
TRBV30,-,CAWSKIQGYETQYF
TRBV2,medium-sized,CASTGQPQETQYF
TRBV5-6,-,CASSLSVSYEQYF
TRBV4-1,-,CASSQWPGIDSPLHF
TRBV30,few,CAWSVGGGSPLHF
TRBV27,-,CASSFSWDTSYEQYF
TRBV5-1,medium-sized,CASSFGELALNEQFF
TRBV2,few,CASSRQETQYF
TRBV4-1,-,CASSQEGRNSYNEQFF
TRBV7-8,-,CASSARVGGYNEQFF
TRBV7-3,-,CASSPTGTNTEAFF
TRBV19,-,CASSIVGTSGATQFF
TRBV5-4,-,CASSLRGSEKLFF
TRBV4-1,-,CASSQEVSLQNTIYF
TRBV6-5,-,CASSGLGLLHF
TRBV7-9,few,CASSLDGSETQYF
TRBV27,-,CASSKGQGGGNIQYF
TRBV4-1,few,CASSQDRGGEKDTQYF
TRBV5-6,-,CASSPTGGSYEQYF
TRBV9,-,CASSVGGLANYGYTF
TRBV6-6,once,CASSDGVTGSVEQYF
TRBV7-2,-,CASSFHRGVGYEQYF
TRBV11-1,-,CASSLGPRELFF
TRBV7-3,-,CASSLARWSEQYF
TRBV28,-,CASSRPEGPREQFF